One and the same sample provided the 16 T cell receptor beta chains below, sequenced in a study of shared clonotypes between healthy human individuals (TCRdb year 2020). Libraries were prepared through the immunoSEQ multiplex PCR assay. The table comes from immuneACCESS by way of TCRdb, which keeps in-frame sequences with V and J called. Part of the clones is missing from these tables; in studies checked, under half for an unresolved V gene and the rest for unknown reasons. In all, the sample holds about 2.4 million clones, and 93% of those were seen once. In total, the top ten clones hold 0.36% of the sample. Input material: naive CD4+ T cells from PBMCs. The cell subset or site label corresponds to: CD45RA+ positively selected. These receptors were taken from a man younger than 35 in good health. Some clones in this sample may be carry-over from other donors' samples.

The chain has TRBV9 and TRBJ2-3, with TRBD2 matching over 10 bases. CDR3 length: 15 amino acids. The germline V gene encodes CDR1 SGDLS and CDR2 YYNGEE. V gave up 2 bases and J gave up 5 bases; unmatched junction bases: 5. CDR3 protein: CASSVASGSRDTQYF. In DNA, the CDR3 is TGTGCCAGCAGCGTTGCTAGCGGGAGCCGAGATACGCAGTATTTT.

The V and J genes are TRBV27 and TRBJ2-1; D possibly corresponds to TRBD2 (6 bases). This CDR3 is 15 amino acids long. V was trimmed by 2 bases and J by 4 bases, leaving 12 bases between them. Germline CDR1 is MNHEY and CDR2 is SMNVEV (reference sequence). The CDR3 loop reads CASSLRASVYNEQFF. DNA of the CDR3: TGTGCCAGCAGTTTAAGGGCTAGCGTATACAATGAGCAGTTCTTC.

This clone was seen only a few times. The gene calls are TRBV7-3 and TRBJ2-1, with D perhaps TRBD1 (5 bases). Germline V gives CDR1 SGHTA, CDR2 FQGTGA. Trimming pared 4 bases from V and 3 bases from J, leaving 16 bases between. This CDR3 region has 16 residues. CDR3 DNA sequence: TGTGCCAGCAGCTCGCAGGGAAATCACTTCTACAATGAGCAGTTCTTC. This encodes CASSSQGNHFYNEQFF. Together with reference TRBV7-3 and TRBJ2-1, the CDR3 gives the full variable domain: GAGVSQTPSNKVTEKGKYVELRCDPISGHTALYWYRQSLGQGPEFLIYFQGTGAADDSGLPNDRFFAVRPEGSVSTLKIQRTERGDSAVYLCASSSQGNHFYNEQFFGPGTRLTVL.

The genes are TRBV7-3 and TRBJ2-2; no definite D call. The CDR3 has 16 residues. V lost 2 bases and J lost 8, with 18 bases in between. Per the germline V gene, CDR1 is SGHTA and CDR2 is FQGTGA. The CDR3 DNA reads as TGTGCCAGCAGCTTATCGGATTTTTGGTGGCCAGGGGAGCTGTTTTTT. Its translation: CASSLSDFWWPGELFF.

This chain uses TRBV27 with TRBJ1-1; maybe TRBD1 (6 bases). The CDR3 contains 15 residues. Trimming removed 6 bases at V and 4 bases at J, with 18 bases between. Per the germline V gene, CDR1 is MNHEY and CDR2 is SMNVEV (reference sequence). CDR3 in amino acids: CASRRIQGVGTEAFF. For the CDR3, the DNA is TGTGCCAGCAGGCGTATACAGGGTGTGGGCACTGAAGCTTTCTTT.

CDR3: CASRSPARGGADTQYF. The CDR3, as DNA: TGCGCCAGCAGATCCCCCGCCAGGGGTGGGGCAGATACGCAGTATTTT. The V gene is TRBV5-1, the J gene TRBJ2-3; a weak D match, TRBD1 (6 bases). Germline V gives CDR1 SGHRS, CDR2 YFSETQ. This CDR3 region has 16 residues. V was pared by 5 bases and J by 4 bases, with 20 bases between.

The chain is built from TRBV27 and TRBJ2-7, with D possibly being TRBD2 (5 bases). With 7 bases removed from V and 2 bases from J, the gap between germline ends came to 15 bases. Germline V gives CDR1 MNHEY, CDR2 SMNVEV (reference sequence). This CDR3 is 14 amino acids long. In DNA form, the CDR3 reads TGTGCCAGCACGATTCGGACGGGGACCTACGAGCAGTACTTC. Translating it yields CASTIRTGTYEQYF.

The chain uses TRBV2 and TRBJ1-3; 7 bases match TRBD1. Germline V lookup: CDR1 SNHLY, CDR2 FYNNEI. The CDR3 runs 13 residues. V was pared by 11 bases and J by 8 bases, with 12 bases of the junction left unmatched. The CDR3 is CAGAIDRVDTIYF. The CDR3 DNA reads TGTGCCGGCGCTATCGACAGGGTTGACACCATATATTTT.

The genes are TRBV30 and TRBJ2-5; D unclear. The end of the DNA is better explained by TRBJ2-7, so the J call may be wrong. The germline V gene has CDR1 GTSNPN and CDR2 SVGIG (reference sequence). This CDR3 comprises 14 residues. Here the CDR3 DNA reads TGTGCCTGGAGTGGGGGAACGGTCTACTACGAGCAGTACTTC. Its protein product is CAWSGGTVYYEQYF.

This rearrangement joins TRBV7-3 to TRBJ2-3, with TRBD1 identical over 10 bases. V gave up 5 bases and J gave up 4 bases; unmatched junction bases: 6. This CDR3 is 15 amino acids long. Germline loops: CDR1 SGHTA, CDR2 FQGTGA. The CDR3 is CASSARTGGADTQYF. DNA for the CDR3: TGTGCCAGCAGCGCTAGGACAGGGGGGGCAGATACGCAGTATTTT.

This chain connects TRBV6-5 to TRBJ2-7; the D gene is possibly TRBD1 (7 bases). V gave up 4 bases and J gave up 3 bases, with 19 bases separating them. The CDR3 extends over 16 amino acids. Per germline, CDR1 MNHEY and CDR2 SVGAGI. CDR3 DNA sequence: TGTGCCAGCAGTTCAGCGGTGGGCCAGGGGGGCTACGAGCAGTACTTC. It translates to CASSSAVGQGGYEQYF.

V is TRBV7-3 and J is TRBJ2-5; D is perhaps TRBD2 (6 bases). The CDR3 is 12 amino acids. CDR1 SGHTA and CDR2 FQGTGA come from the germline V gene. Trimming shortened V by 8 bases and J by 5 bases, and 12 bases separated the two germline ends. For the CDR3, the DNA is TGTGCCAGCGGCGAGGGGAGGGAGACCCAGTACTTC. Amino acid sequence: CASGEGRETQYF.

The genes are TRBV30 and TRBJ1-4; TRBD1 is a possible D gene (6 bases). V lost 0 bases to trimming and J lost 7 bases, with 15 bases between them. There are 15 residues in the CDR3. CDR1 is GTSNPN and CDR2 is SVGIG in the germline V gene (reference sequence). CDR3 region: CAWSVLGGGGEKLFF. The CDR3 nucleotides read TGTGCCTGGAGTGTACTAGGGGGGGGCGGTGAAAAACTGTTTTTT.

This clone came up once. V and J are TRBV5-5 and TRBJ2-2; D is unclear. This CDR3 is 13 amino acids long. Trimming took 1 base from V and 5 from J, leaving 6 bases between them. Germline V gene data show CDR1 as SGHKS and CDR2 as YYEKEE (reference sequence). The chain's CDR3 is CASSLIGTGELFF. CDR3 coding DNA: TGTGCCAGCAGCTTGATCGGGACCGGGGAGCTGTTTTTT.

This CDR3 is CASSLWAGGGEKLFF. The CDR3 DNA reads TGTGCCAGCAGCTTGTGGGCAGGGGGCGGTGAAAAACTGTTTTTT. The gene calls are TRBV5-5 and TRBJ1-4; TRBD1 aligns across 8 bases. In germline, CDR1 is SGHKS, CDR2 YYEKEE (reference sequence). Trimming at V came to 1 base and at J to 7 bases, leaving 6 bases not matched to a gene. The CDR3 runs to 15 residues.

This chain links TRBV28 with TRBJ1-5; D is undetermined. Germline V gene data show CDR1 as MDHEN and CDR2 as SYDVKM. The CDR3 runs 13 residues. Trimming left V 6 bases short and J 3 bases short, with 9 bases between. In nucleotides, the CDR3 is TGTGCCAGCAGGTGGGGTCTCAATCAGCCCCAGCATTTT. Protein: CASRWGLNQPQHF.